Sequencing of this T cell receptor beta chain was carried out in a study of blood T cell repertoires in COVID-19. Overall study: Samples came from the United States, Italy and Spain, spanning acute and convalescent COVID-19. The cDNA or gDNA used as material had been derived from T cells, B-cell-depleted T cells, or PBMCs.

Assay used: immunoSEQ multiplex PCR; TCRdb lists only in-frame clones, some missing. The top ten clones hold about a tenth of a sample with about 74,000 clones, around 90% of them seen once. V lost 5 bases and J lost 5, with 9 bases in between. The length of the CDR3 is 11 residues. CDR1 is DFQATT, CDR2 SNEGSKA, per germline (reference sequence). Sequenced input: peripheral blood. The rearrangement uses TRBV20-1 and TRBJ2-5; D gene unclear. This clonotype originated in a human donor in a cohort sampled during active COVID-19. Here the CDR3 reads CSAYPEETQYF. The CDR3 nucleotides are TGCAGTGCTTACCCGGAGGAGACCCAGTACTTC.